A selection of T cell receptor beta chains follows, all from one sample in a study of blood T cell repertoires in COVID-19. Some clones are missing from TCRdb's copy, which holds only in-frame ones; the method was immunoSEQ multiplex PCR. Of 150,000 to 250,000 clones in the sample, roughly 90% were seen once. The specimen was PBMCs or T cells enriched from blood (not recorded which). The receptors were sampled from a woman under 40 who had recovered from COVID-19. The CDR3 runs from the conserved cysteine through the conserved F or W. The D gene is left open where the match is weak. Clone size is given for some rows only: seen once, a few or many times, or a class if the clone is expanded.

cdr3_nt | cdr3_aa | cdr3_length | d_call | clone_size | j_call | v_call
TGTGCCAGCAGCCCGACGGGGGTTGCAGGGACCTACGAGCAGTACTTC | CASSPTGVAGTYEQYF | 16 | . | . | TRBJ2-7 | TRBV7-3
TGTGCCAGCAGCTTAGCGACAGGGGGAAACACCATATATTTT | CASSLATGGNTIYF | 14 | TRBD1 | . | TRBJ1-3 | TRBV7-8
TGTGCCACCAGCAGACAGGGGCAGGATAGGTTAGGCTACACCTTC | CATSRQGQDRLGYTF | 15 | . | . | TRBJ1-2 | TRBV15
TGCGCCAGCAGCCAAGAAGCGGGACAGGGGGAAGCCAAAAACATTCAGTACTTC | CASSQEAGQGEAKNIQYF | 18 | TRBD1 | . | TRBJ2-4 | TRBV4-3
TGTGCCAGCAGCAACAGGGAACCTGGAAACACCATATATTTT | CASSNREPGNTIYF | 14 | . | once | TRBJ1-3 | TRBV11-3
TGTGCCAGCAGCCTCAGTGGGACTGGGGGTATCGATGAGCAGTTCTTC | CASSLSGTGGIDEQFF | 16 | . | . | TRBJ2-1 | TRBV4-2
TGCGCCAGCAGCCAACCAGGGAACCCTGAAGCTTTCTTT | CASSQPGNPEAFF | 13 | . | . | TRBJ1-1 | TRBV4-3
TGTGCCAGCAGCTATACAGAAGAGACCCAGTACTTC | CASSYTEETQYF | 12 | . | . | TRBJ2-5 | TRBV3-1/TRBV3-2
TGCGCCAGCAGCCAAGATCGGTCGGGCTATGGCTACACCTTC | CASSQDRSGYGYTF | 14 | . | once | TRBJ1-2 | TRBV4-3
TGTGCCAGCCATGGACAGTCTATGAACACTGAAGCTTTCTTT | CASHGQSMNTEAFF | 14 | . | . | TRBJ1-1 | TRBV7-9
TGCGCCAGCAGCCGAATACAGGGGATAGACGACGAGCAGTACTTC | CASSRIQGIDDEQYF | 15 | TRBD1 | . | TRBJ2-7 | TRBV4-3
TGTGCCAGCAGTTTCTTACTAGCGGGGGTTGGGGCCCAGTACTTC | CASSFLLAGVGAQYF | 15 | TRBD2 | . | TRBJ2-5 | TRBV6-2/TRBV6-3
TGTGCCAGCAGTTTGGACAGGGTAAGGATCTACGAGCAGTACTTC | CASSLDRVRIYEQYF | 15 | TRBD1 | many | TRBJ2-7 | TRBV6-5
TGTGCCAGCAGTGAAAATCTGGTCGATCCCAACGGTGGCTACACCTTC | CASSENLVDPNGGYTF | 16 | . | few | TRBJ1-2 | TRBV6-1
TGTGCCAGCAGCCGCGTCTCCCCAGATACGCAGTATTTT | CASSRVSPDTQYF | 13 | . | . | TRBJ2-3 | TRBV14
TGTGCCAGCCACAAACAGGGGGCCCGGTATGGCTACACCTTC | CASHKQGARYGYTF | 14 | TRBD1 | . | TRBJ1-2 | TRBV5-4
TGTGCCAGCAGCTTGACAGGGTTGGATCAGCCCCAGCATTTT | CASSLTGLDQPQHF | 14 | . | . | TRBJ1-5 | TRBV5-5
TGTGCCAGCAGCCTAGGGAGCGGGGGGGCGAGAGATACGCAGTATTTT | CASSLGSGGARDTQYF | 16 | TRBD2 | . | TRBJ2-3 | TRBV7-8
TGTGCCATCAGTGAGTCGGGTAAGGGGGGACAGAGTTTCTACGAGCAGTACTTC | CAISESGKGGQSFYEQYF | 18 | . | . | TRBJ2-7 | TRBV10-3
TGTGCCAGCAGTGAAGCGCTTATTGAGGATACGCAGTATTTT | CASSEALIEDTQYF | 14 | . | . | TRBJ2-3 | TRBV2
TGTGCCAGCAGGCCCGCAGACAGGCCGAACACTGAAGCTTTCTTT | CASRPADRPNTEAFF | 15 | . | . | TRBJ1-1 | TRBV7-2
TGTGCCAGCAGCGCGCAGGGTGGCTATGGCTACACCTTC | CASSAQGGYGYTF | 13 | . | . | TRBJ1-2 | TRBV9
TGCGCCAGCAGCATGATAGCGGGGGAGGTGACAGATACGCAGTATTTT | CASSMIAGEVTDTQYF | 16 | TRBD2 | . | TRBJ2-3 | TRBV5-1
TGTGCCAGCAGCTTAGCCGGGACAGTGACCTACGAGCAGTACTTC | CASSLAGTVTYEQYF | 15 | TRBD1 | . | TRBJ2-7 | TRBV11-2
TGTGCCAGCAGCTTCAGGGGGCATCACACCGGGGAGCTGTTTTTT | CASSFRGHHTGELFF | 15 | TRBD1 | . | TRBJ2-2 | TRBV11-2
TGTGCCAGCAGCCAAGTACTCGGGAACACTGAAGCTTTCTTT | CASSQVLGNTEAFF | 14 | . | . | TRBJ1-1 | TRBV3-1/TRBV3-2
TGTGCCAGCAGCGCCCCCCAACCCGTAGCGGGAAGCACAGATACGCAGTATTTT | CASSAPQPVAGSTDTQYF | 18 | TRBD2 | . | TRBJ2-3 | TRBV3-1/TRBV3-2
TGTGCCAGCTCACTAATACCGGGACAGGCCATACGCGACTATGGCTACACCTTC | CASSLIPGQAIRDYGYTF | 18 | TRBD1 | . | TRBJ1-2 | TRBV18
TGTGCCAGCAGCGGACCGACGGGGACTAGCGGGGTCGGGGAGCTGTTTTTT | CASSGPTGTSGVGELFF | 17 | TRBD2 | . | TRBJ2-2 | TRBV7-2
TGTGCCAGTAGTATTCTGGGCGGGAGTGGCACCGGGGAGCTGTTTTTT | CASSILGGSGTGELFF | 16 | TRBD2 | . | TRBJ2-2 | TRBV19
TGTGCCAGCTCACCAAGACAGACGAGATATCGTGGCTACACCTTC | CASSPRQTRYRGYTF | 15 | . | few | TRBJ1-2 | TRBV18